Reported below is one TCR beta chain. This specimen belongs to a study of neoadjuvant anti-PD-1 for oral cavity cancer. This table comes from immunoSEQ multiplex PCR, and its TCRdb copy is limited to in-frame clones, with some not included. Among about 14,000 clones listed, approximately 80% were seen once. V was cut by 7 bases and J by 4 bases, with 8 bases left in between. The CDR3 is 11 amino acids. CDR1 is MGHDK and CDR2 is SYGVNS in the germline V gene. This chain connects TRBV25-1 to TRBJ2-7, with D uncertain. The source of this sequence is a person aged 40 to 85 with oral cavity squamous cell carcinoma. The source material was PBMCs, sampled before nivolumab (anti-PD-1) treatment. As DNA, the CDR3 is TGTGCCAGCAATGAGGCTTACGAGCAGTACTTC. Amino acids: CASNEAYEQYF.